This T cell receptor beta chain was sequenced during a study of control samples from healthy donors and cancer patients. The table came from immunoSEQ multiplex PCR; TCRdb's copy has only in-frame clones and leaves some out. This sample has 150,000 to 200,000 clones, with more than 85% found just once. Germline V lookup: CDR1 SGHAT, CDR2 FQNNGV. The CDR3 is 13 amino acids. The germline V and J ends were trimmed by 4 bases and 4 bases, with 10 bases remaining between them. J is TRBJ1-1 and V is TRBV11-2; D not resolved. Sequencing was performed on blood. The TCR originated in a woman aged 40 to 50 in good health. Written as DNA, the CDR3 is TGTGCCAGCAGCTCCTCGCGGTCCACTGAAGCTTTCTTT. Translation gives CASSSSRSTEAFF.